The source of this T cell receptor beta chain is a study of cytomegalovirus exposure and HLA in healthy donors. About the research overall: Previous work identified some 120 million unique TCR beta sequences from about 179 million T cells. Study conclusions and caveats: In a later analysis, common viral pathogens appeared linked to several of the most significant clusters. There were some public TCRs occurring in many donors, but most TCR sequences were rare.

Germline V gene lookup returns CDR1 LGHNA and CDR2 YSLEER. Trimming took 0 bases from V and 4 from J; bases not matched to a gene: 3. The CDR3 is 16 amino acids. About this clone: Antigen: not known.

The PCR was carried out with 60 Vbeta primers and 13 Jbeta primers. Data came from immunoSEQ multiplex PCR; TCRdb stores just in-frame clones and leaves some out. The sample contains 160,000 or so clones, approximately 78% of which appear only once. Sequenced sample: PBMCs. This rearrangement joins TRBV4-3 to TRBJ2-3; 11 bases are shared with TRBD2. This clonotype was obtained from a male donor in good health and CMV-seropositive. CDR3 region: CASSQDKGLAADTQYF. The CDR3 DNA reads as TGCGCCAGCAGCCAAGATAAGGGACTAGCGGCAGATACGCAGTATTTT.